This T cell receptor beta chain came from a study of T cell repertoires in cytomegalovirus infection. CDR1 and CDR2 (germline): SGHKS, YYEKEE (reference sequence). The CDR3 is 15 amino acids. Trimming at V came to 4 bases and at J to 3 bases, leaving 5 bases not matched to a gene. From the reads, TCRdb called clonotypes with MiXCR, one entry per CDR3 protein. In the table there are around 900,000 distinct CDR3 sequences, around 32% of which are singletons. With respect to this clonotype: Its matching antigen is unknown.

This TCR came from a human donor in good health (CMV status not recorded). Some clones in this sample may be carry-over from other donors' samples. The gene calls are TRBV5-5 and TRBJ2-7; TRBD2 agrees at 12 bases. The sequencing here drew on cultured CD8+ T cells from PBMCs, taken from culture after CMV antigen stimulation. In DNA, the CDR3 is TGTGCCAGCAGCGCAACTAGCGGGGGGTTCTACGAGCAGTACTTC. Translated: CASSATSGGFYEQYF.